The 8 T cell receptor beta chains reported below all come from one sample, sequenced in a study of human T cells and chemical hapten exposure. In TCRdb, the RACE reads were re-called with MiXCR into one record per CDR3 protein. The profile covers approximately 260,000 distinct CDR3 sequences, with 7.5% to 10% appearing a single time and 2% to 2.5% taken by the ten largest. The time point: pre-sensitization, week 0. Described treatment: therapeutic diphenylcyclopropenone sensitization with weekly scalp DPC. Material: whole blood, obtained in connection with sensitization to the hapten diphenylcyclopropenone (DPC). These TCRs come from a woman between 40 and 55 years old with alopecia areata. Some clones in this sample may be carry-over from other donors' samples.

The chain carries TRBV7-9 and TRBJ1-2; possible D gene TRBD1, 5 bases. The CDR3 has 14 amino acids. Germline CDR1 reads SEHNR; CDR2 reads FQNEAQ (reference sequence). The V end lost 4 bases, the J end lost 3 bases, and 12 bases lay between the germline ends. The CDR3 is CASSSLDTHYGYTF. DNA of the CDR3: TGTGCCAGCAGCTCCTTGGACACCCACTATGGCTACACCTTC.

This clonotype was counted only a few times. The genes are TRBV14 and TRBJ2-1; 9 bases map to TRBD2. Looked up from germline, CDR1 is SGHDN and CDR2 is FVKESK. Unmatched junction bases numbered 4, after V lost 4 bases and J lost 6 bases. The CDR3 sequence is 14 residues long. In DNA, the CDR3 is TGTGCCAGCAGCCTCCTAGCGGGAACCAATGAGCAGTTCTTC. Its translation is CASSLLAGTNEQFF.

This clonotype was picked up a small number of times. The gene calls are TRBV27 and TRBJ2-7; no reliable D call. Trimming pared 3 bases from V and 6 bases from J, leaving 12 bases between. The CDR3 is 13 amino acids. The germline gives CDR1 MNHEY, CDR2 SMNVEV (reference sequence). CDR3 residues: CASSFQFWGEQYF. CDR3 coding DNA: TGTGCCAGCAGTTTCCAGTTCTGGGGCGAGCAGTACTTC.

This clonotype came up many times. V is TRBV4-2 and J is TRBJ1-1; D is uncertain. The CDR3 is 15 residues long. Trimming took 0 bases from V and 4 from J, leaving 12 bases between them. Germline V CDR1 and CDR2: LGHNA, YNFKEQ. The CDR3 is CASSQDAGVGTEAFF. The CDR3, as DNA: TGTGCCAGCAGCCAAGATGCCGGGGTCGGCACTGAAGCTTTCTTT.

The chain recombines TRBV3-2 with TRBJ1-5; the table's D call of TRBD1 was not tested on the DNA. TRBV3-2 is a documented pseudogene. CDR3 length: 15 residues. The CDR3 DNA sequence: TGTGCCAGCAGCTCAAGGACAGACTCCAATCAGCCCCAGCATTTT. Translating gives CASSSRTDSNQPQHF.

This chain joins TRBV12-3 or TRBV12-4 and TRBJ2-7; 10 bases fit TRBD2. V trimming: 3 bases; J trimming: 3 bases; junction bases outside the gene matches: 5. This CDR3 spans 15 amino acids. Written as DNA, the CDR3 is TGTGCCAGCAGTTTTTCTGCTAGCGGGAGCTACGAGCAGTACTTC. Translating it yields CASSFSASGSYEQYF.

This clonotype has a handful of counts. V usage is TRBV24-1 and J usage is TRBJ2-1, with D unclear. V lost 6 bases, J lost 5 bases, and 16 bases lay in between. The CDR3 loop spans 15 amino acids. The germline gives CDR1 KGHDR, CDR2 SFDVKD. The CDR3 spells CATSSSGHAHNEQFF. As DNA, the CDR3 is TGTGCCACCAGTTCCTCGGGCCACGCCCACAATGAGCAGTTCTTC.

This clonotype was detected only a few times. The rearrangement uses TRBV4-1 and TRBJ1-5, with TRBD1 matching 7 bases. Germline trimming cut 1 base from V and 0 bases from J; bases unmatched to any gene: 3. The germline V gene has CDR1 MGHRA and CDR2 YSYEKL. The CDR3 loop spans 16 amino acids. The CDR3 protein is CASSQGTGYSNQPQHF. Written as DNA, the CDR3 is TGCGCCAGCAGCCAAGGGACAGGTTATAGCAATCAGCCCCAGCATTTT.